Below, 22 T cell receptor beta chains from the same sample are listed, as sequenced in a study of sequential checkpoint blockade in melanoma. Using immunoSEQ multiplex PCR, the repertoire was profiled, and TCRdb retains in-frame clones only, with some absent. Of tens of thousands of clones in the sample, just under 85% were seen once. Treatment denoted: randomized to nivolumab then ipilimumab (arm A) or the reverse (arm B). This specimen was CD8+ T cells sorted from blood (inferred from file names), taken from a patient given nivolumab and ipilimumab in sequence. The receptor set was obtained from a human donor with melanoma.

The chain employs TRBV28 and TRBJ1-4; no definite D call. V lost 6 bases, J lost 7 bases, and 33 bases lay in between. The CDR3 is made up of 20 amino acids. The germline CDR1 and CDR2 sequences are MDHEN and SYDVKM. In nucleotides, the CDR3 is TGTGCCAGCAGACCCTCCTCTAGGGAGATCCTATTCGGGTCTCTTGAAAAACTGTTTTTT. Translating gives CASRPSSREILFGSLEKLFF.

The genes are TRBV13 and TRBJ2-5, with 9 bases identical to TRBD1. With the DNA end fitting TRBJ2-7 better, the J assignment may be wrong. Germline V lookup: CDR1 PRHDT, CDR2 FYEKMQ (reference sequence). The CDR3 is 14 residues long. The CDR3 is CASSAGQGSYEQYF. CDR3 nucleotides: TGTGCCAGCAGCGCGGGACAGGGTTCCTACGAGCAGTACTTC.

The chain joins TRBV6-6 to TRBJ1-5; D call uncertain. Germline V lookup: CDR1 MNHNY, CDR2 SVGAGI (reference sequence). This CDR3 contains 15 residues. Trimming removed 2 bases at V and 0 bases at J, with 8 bases between. Here the CDR3 DNA reads TGTGCCAGCAGTTACAGGACTTATAGCAATCAGCCCCAGCATTTT. Its translation is CASSYRTYSNQPQHF.

This rearrangement joins TRBV7-7 to TRBJ2-7, with D maybe TRBD2 (6 bases). CDR3 length: 14 residues. Germline CDR1 reads SSHAT; CDR2 reads FNYEAQ (reference sequence). Trimming cost V 5 bases and J 3 bases, with 14 bases left between them. For the CDR3, the DNA is TGTGCCAGCAGCAAAACGGACGGGGGCTACGAGCAGTACTTC. Protein product: CASSKTDGGYEQYF.

The count of this clone is one. This chain joins TRBV5-1 and TRBJ1-4, with D perhaps TRBD1 (6 bases). CDR3 length equals 15 residues. In germline, CDR1 is SGHRS, CDR2 YFSETQ. Between the trimmed V and J ends, which lost 0 bases and 6 bases, there was a span of 12 bases. CDR3 in DNA: TGCGCCAGCAGCTTGGGGGGGGGCGCGGATGAAAAACTGTTTTTT. Its protein is CASSLGGGADEKLFF. Full variable domain (outside the CDR3, taken from reference TRBV5-1 and TRBJ1-4): KAGVTQTPRYLIKTRGQQVTLSCSPISGHRSVSWYQQTPGQGLQFLFEYFSETQRNKGNFPGRFSGRQFSNSRSEMNVSTLELGDSALYLCASSLGGGADEKLFFGSGTQLSVL.

This rearrangement joins TRBV7-9 to TRBJ2-3; D is ambiguous. The V and J ends lost 5 bases and 0 bases respectively, with 9 bases between them. Germline V gene data show CDR1 as SEHNR and CDR2 as FQNEAQ (reference sequence). The CDR3 runs 14 residues. CDR3 region: CASSRETSTDTQYF. The CDR3 DNA is TGTGCCAGCAGCCGAGAGACTAGCACAGATACGCAGTATTTT.

The CDR3 region has the DNA TGCGCCAGCAGCGATGGACAGGGCGACACTGAAGCTTTCTTT. Encoded protein: CASSDGQGDTEAFF. The rearrangement uses TRBV5-1 and TRBJ1-1, with 8 nucleotides matching TRBD1. V dropped 4 bases and J dropped 3; count of bases not matched to a gene: 5. In germline, CDR1 is SGHRS, CDR2 YFSETQ. The CDR3 is 14 amino acids.

This chain uses TRBV7-9 with TRBJ1-3, with 8 bases aligning to TRBD1. With V trimmed by 5 bases and J by 0 bases, 15 bases remained unmatched. CDR1 SEHNR and CDR2 FQNEAQ come from the germline V gene (reference sequence). The CDR3 extends over 19 amino acids. The CDR3, as DNA: TGTGCCAGCAGCCAACCGGGACAGGAATCCTCAGTCTCTGGAAACACCATATATTTT. Encoded protein: CASSQPGQESSVSGNTIYF. Full variable domain (outside the CDR3, taken from reference TRBV7-9 and TRBJ1-3): DTGVSQNPRHKITKRGQNVTFRCDPISEHNRLYWYRQTLGQGPEFLTYFQNEAQLEKSRLLSDRFSAERPKGSFSTLEIQRTEQGDSAMYLCASSQPGQESSVSGNTIYFGEGSWLTVV.

The chain employs TRBV7-9 and TRBJ2-7; 8 bases are shared with TRBD1. This CDR3 comprises 15 residues. Germline V gene data show CDR1 as SEHNR and CDR2 as FQNEAQ (reference sequence). V was clipped by 2 bases and J by 6 bases; unmatched bases: 9. The CDR3: CASSLQGAQLTEQYF. The CDR3 DNA follows: TGTGCCAGCAGCTTACAGGGGGCGCAACTGACCGAGCAGTACTTC. The entire variable domain, with the rest obtained from reference TRBV7-9 and TRBJ2-7, is as follows: DTGVSQNPRHKITKRGQNVTFRCDPISEHNRLYWYRQTLGQGPEFLTYFQNEAQLEKSRLLSDRFSAERPKGSFSTLEIQRTEQGDSAMYLCASSLQGAQLTEQYFGPGTRLTVT.

The rearrangement uses TRBV30 and TRBJ1-6; a weak D match, TRBD1 (5 bases). Germline V gene data show CDR1 as GTSNPN and CDR2 as SVGIG (reference sequence). Trimming left V 1 base short and J 10 bases short, with 20 bases between. This CDR3 region has 16 residues. The CDR3 DNA sequence: TGTGCCTGGAGTGATCACCTTCGGGGGGTCTACTCACCCCTCCACTTT. It specifies CAWSDHLRGVYSPLHF.

The genes are TRBV6-1 and TRBJ2-1; 10 nucleotides line up with TRBD2. CDR1 is MNHNS and CDR2 is SASEGT in the germline V gene. V gave up 2 bases and J gave up 4 bases; unmatched junction bases: 8. The CDR3 is 17 residues long. CDR3 protein: CASSEFGGTSVYNEQFF. CDR3 nucleotide sequence: TGTGCCAGCAGTGAATTCGGTGGGACTAGCGTTTACAATGAGCAGTTCTTC.

V usage is TRBV19 and J usage is TRBJ1-1; 8 bases are a match to TRBD1. Germline values: CDR1 LNHDA, CDR2 SQIVND (reference sequence). The CDR3 consists of 13 residues. V shed 1 base and J 7 bases; nucleotides not matched to a gene: 2. CDR3 in amino acids: CASSIGQGSEAFF. DNA of the CDR3: TGTGCCAGTAGTATAGGACAGGGGAGTGAAGCTTTCTTT.

This rearrangement joins TRBV9 to TRBJ2-3; a possible D gene is TRBD2 (6 bases). Germline loops: CDR1 SGDLS, CDR2 YYNGEE. Trimming took 3 bases from V and 7 from J, leaving 18 bases between them. This CDR3 is 15 amino acids long. CDR3 in DNA: TGTGCCAGCAGCGCTACGGGGGACGCACTATATACGCAGTATTTT. This gives the protein CASSATGDALYTQYF.

The chain couples TRBV7-9 to TRBJ2-1; D is unclear. CDR1 and CDR2 from the germline V gene are SEHNR and FQNEAQ (reference sequence). The V and J ends lost 1 base and 6 bases respectively, with 7 bases between them. This CDR3 has 13 residues. CDR3 in amino acids: CASSLVLSNEQFF. In DNA, the CDR3 is TGTGCCAGCAGCTTAGTATTGAGCAATGAGCAGTTCTTC.

This chain uses TRBV5-1 with TRBJ2-3, with 8 bases lining up with TRBD1. Trimming at V came to 4 bases and at J to 4 bases, leaving 11 bases not matched to a gene. This CDR3 region has 16 residues. Germline V lookup: CDR1 SGHRS, CDR2 YFSETQ. The CDR3 nucleotides are TGCGCCAGCAGCGACCCGGCAGGGGGCGTCCCAGATACGCAGTATTTT. Translation: CASSDPAGGVPDTQYF.

The chain combines TRBV9 with TRBJ2-1, with 7 positions matching TRBD1. In germline, CDR1 is SGDLS, CDR2 YYNGEE. The CDR3 has 15 amino acids. Unmatched junction bases numbered 8, after V lost 0 bases and J lost 8 bases. The CDR3 region is CASSVARGGWDEQFF. DNA of the CDR3: TGTGCCAGCAGCGTAGCTCGAGGGGGCTGGGATGAGCAGTTCTTC.

The gene calls are TRBV6-6 and TRBJ1-4, with D possibly TRBD1 on 5 matching bases. Germline CDR1 reads MNHNY; CDR2 reads SVGAGI (reference sequence). Trimming shortened V by 5 bases and J by 8 bases, and 9 bases separated the two germline ends. The CDR3 spans 12 residues. The CDR3 is CASSMGGEKLFF. The CDR3 DNA follows: TGTGCCAGCAGTATGGGGGGGGAAAAACTGTTTTTT.

The V call is TRBV9, the J call TRBJ2-1, with 8 bases lining up with TRBD2. Looked up from germline, CDR1 is SGDLS and CDR2 is YYNGEE. The ends lost 0 bases at V and 2 bases at J; junction bases unmatched: 1. The CDR3 totals 15 residues. CDR3 nucleotides: TGTGCCAGCAGCGTAGATAGCGGGACCTACAATGAGCAGTTCTTC. Its protein is CASSVDSGTYNEQFF.

The chain combines TRBV27 with TRBJ1-4, with D hard to call. The CDR3 length is 19 residues. V was trimmed by 5 bases and J by 8 bases, leaving 30 bases between them. Per the germline V gene, CDR1 is MNHEY and CDR2 is SMNVEV (reference sequence). The CDR3 DNA follows: TGTGCCAGCAGTCCCAATCCCCCAGTCACCGCAAAAGATAGCGAAAAACTGTTTTTT. Amino acids: CASSPNPPVTAKDSEKLFF.

The chain joins TRBV4-1 to TRBJ2-7; TRBD2 might be the D (6 bases). Trimming cost V 0 bases and J 5 bases, with 11 bases left between them. CDR1 is MGHRA and CDR2 is YSYEKL in the germline V gene. There are 14 residues in the CDR3. CDR3: CASSQDVSGNEQYF. The CDR3 DNA is TGCGCCAGCAGCCAAGATGTTAGCGGCAACGAGCAGTACTTC.

The count of this clone is one. The chain combines TRBV28 with TRBJ1-1, with D tentatively TRBD1 (5 bases). The ends were cut back, 6 bases at V and 5 bases at J, with 16 bases in the middle. Germline lookup yields CDR1 MDHEN and CDR2 SYDVKM. This CDR3 is 14 amino acids long. CDR3 protein: CASSLTGGKTEAFF. The DNA for the CDR3 is TGTGCCAGCAGCCTCACTGGGGGGAAGACTGAAGCTTTCTTT.

V gene TRBV4-1 combines with J gene TRBJ1-2, with 8 bases lining up with TRBD1. Trimming took 1 base from V and 7 from J; bases not matched to a gene: 8. The CDR3 sequence is 15 residues long. Germline V gives CDR1 MGHRA, CDR2 YSYEKL. CDR3 amino acids: CASSQAGQGAFGYTF. The CDR3 coding sequence is TGCGCCAGCAGCCAAGCCGGACAGGGAGCGTTTGGCTACACCTTC.